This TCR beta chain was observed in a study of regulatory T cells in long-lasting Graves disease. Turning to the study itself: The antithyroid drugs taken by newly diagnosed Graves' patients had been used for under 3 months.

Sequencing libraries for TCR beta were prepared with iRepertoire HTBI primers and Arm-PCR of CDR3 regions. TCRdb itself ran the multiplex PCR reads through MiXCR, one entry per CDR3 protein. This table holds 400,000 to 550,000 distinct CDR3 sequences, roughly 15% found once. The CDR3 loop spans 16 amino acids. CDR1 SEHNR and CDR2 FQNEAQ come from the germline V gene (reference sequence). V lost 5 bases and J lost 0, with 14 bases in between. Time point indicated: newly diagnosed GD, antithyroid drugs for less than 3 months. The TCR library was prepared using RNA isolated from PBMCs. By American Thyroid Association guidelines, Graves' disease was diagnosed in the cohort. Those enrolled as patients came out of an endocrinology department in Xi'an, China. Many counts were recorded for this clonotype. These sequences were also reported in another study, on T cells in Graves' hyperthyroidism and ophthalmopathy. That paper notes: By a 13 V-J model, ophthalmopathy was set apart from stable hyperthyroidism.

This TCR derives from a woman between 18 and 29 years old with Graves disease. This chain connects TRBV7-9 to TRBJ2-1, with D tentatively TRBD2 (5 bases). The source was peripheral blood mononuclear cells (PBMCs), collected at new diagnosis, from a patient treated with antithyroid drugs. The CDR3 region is CASSTQEASSYNEQFF. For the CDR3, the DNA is TGTGCCAGCAGCACCCAGGAGGCCAGCTCCTACAATGAGCAGTTCTTC.